This T cell receptor beta chain was recovered during a study of T cells after yellow fever vaccination. Whole-study results and caveats: Although most clonotypes did not, a small share appeared in both CD4 and CD8 compartments.

The CDR3 spans 13 residues. V lost 5 bases and J lost 2; bases outside the gene matches: 5. Germline CDR1 is GTSNPN and CDR2 is SVGIG (reference sequence). To note about this clonotype: Antigen unknown.

TCRdb analysed the 5' RACE reads with MiXCR anew, one entry per CDR3 protein. The data show just under 600,000 distinct CDR3 sequences, 13% seen once. The receptor comes from a man between 25 and 39 years old who received the YFV17D yellow fever vaccine. The source material was PBMCs, sampled on the day of the yellow fever booster vaccination. J is TRBJ1-1 and V is TRBV30, with TRBD1 matching over 7 bases. CDR3 residues: CAWSRQGNTEAFF. The CDR3 DNA is TGTGCCTGGTCCCGACAGGGAAACACTGAAGCTTTCTTT. Variable domain in full (rest from reference TRBV30 and TRBJ1-1): SQTIHQWPATLVQPVGSPLSLECTVEGTSNPNLYWYRQAAGRGLQLLFYSVGIGQISSEVPQNLSASRPQDRQFILSSKKLLLSDSGFYLCAWSRQGNTEAFFGQGTRLTVV.